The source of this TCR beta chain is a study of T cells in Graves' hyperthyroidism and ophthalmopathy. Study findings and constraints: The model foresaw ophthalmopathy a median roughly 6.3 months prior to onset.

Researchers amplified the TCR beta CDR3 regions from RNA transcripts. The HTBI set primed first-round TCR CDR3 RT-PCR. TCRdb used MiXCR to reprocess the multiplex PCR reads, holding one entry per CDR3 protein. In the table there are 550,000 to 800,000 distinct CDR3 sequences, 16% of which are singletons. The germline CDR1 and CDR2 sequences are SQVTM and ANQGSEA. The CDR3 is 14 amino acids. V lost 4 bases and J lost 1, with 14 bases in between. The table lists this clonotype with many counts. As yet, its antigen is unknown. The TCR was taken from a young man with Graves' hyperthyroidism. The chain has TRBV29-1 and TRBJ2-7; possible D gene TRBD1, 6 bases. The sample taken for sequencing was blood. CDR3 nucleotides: TGCAGCGTTGGGGTAGCAAGGGGGTCCTACGAGCAGTACTTC. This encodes CSVGVARGSYEQYF.